This T cell receptor beta chain was recovered during a study of technical replicates of blood from several donors. Produced via immunoSEQ multiplex PCR; TCRdb's table is partial and in-frame only. Among about 97,000 clones listed, roughly 96% were seen once. The TCR comes from a human donor in good health. Input material: T cells isolated from PBMCs.

In DNA, the CDR3 is TGTGCCAGCAGCTTACACATGTTGAAGGAGGAGCAGTTCTTC. It translates to CASSLHMLKEEQFF. This chain links TRBV7-9 with TRBJ2-1; D is ambiguous. V was pared by 2 bases and J by 10 bases, with 15 bases between. Germline V gene sequence: CDR1 SEHNR, CDR2 FQNEAQ (reference sequence). CDR3 length equals 14 residues.